What follows are 20 T cell receptor beta chains derived from one specimen sequenced in a study of blood T cell repertoires in COVID-19. Profiling relied on immunoSEQ multiplex PCR, and the TCRdb table lists in-frame clones only, not all of them. This sample has about half a million clones; approximately 85% occur once, and the top ten carry approximately 2.9%. The sample was peripheral blood. The origin of the receptors is a human donor in a cohort sampled during active COVID-19.

The chain joins TRBV9 to TRBJ2-1; D remains unclear. The germline gives CDR1 SGDLS, CDR2 YYNGEE. The CDR3 is 13 residues long. V lost 8 bases to trimming and J lost 4 bases, with 13 bases between them. Here the CDR3 reads CASSRSAYNEQFF. Here the CDR3 DNA reads TGTGCCAGTTCTAGGAGTGCTTACAATGAGCAGTTCTTC.

The chain is built from TRBV11-2 and TRBJ2-1, with TRBD1 identical over 8 bases. V dropped 0 bases and J dropped 5; count of bases not matched to a gene: 3. CDR1 SGHAT and CDR2 FQNNGV come from the germline V gene. The CDR3 is 15 residues long. CDR3 DNA sequence: TGTGCCAGCAGCTTAGACAGGGGGCTTCACAATGAGCAGTTCTTC. This sequence encodes CASSLDRGLHNEQFF.

The rearrangement uses TRBV7-3 and TRBJ2-1, with 9 bases that match TRBD2. The CDR3 totals 13 residues. Trimming at V came to 5 bases and at J to 8 bases, leaving 4 bases not matched to a gene. In germline, CDR1 is SGHTA, CDR2 FQGTGA. The CDR3 coding sequence is TGTGCCAGCAGCATCGGGACTAGCTATGAGCAGTTCTTC. Its translation is CASSIGTSYEQFF.

This chain joins TRBV30 and TRBJ2-7; possibly TRBD2 for D (5 bases). The CDR3 has 12 amino acids. Germline V CDR1 and CDR2: GTSNPN, SVGIG (reference sequence). Between the trimmed V and J ends, which lost 0 bases and 7 bases, there was a span of 10 bases. The DNA of the CDR3 is TGTGCCTGGAGTGTACAGCGGTGGGAGCAGTACTTC. Translation: CAWSVQRWEQYF. Full variable domain (outside the CDR3, taken from reference TRBV30 and TRBJ2-7): SQTIHQWPATLVQPVGSPLSLECTVEGTSNPNLYWYRQAAGRGLQLLFYSVGIGQISSEVPQNLSASRPQDRQFILSSKKLLLSDSGFYLCAWSVQRWEQYFGPGTRLTVT.

V gene TRBV3-1 (or the pseudogene TRBV3-2) combines with J gene TRBJ2-2; a possible D gene is TRBD1 (6 bases). In germline, CDR1 is LGHDT, CDR2 YNNKEL (reference sequence). V gave up 7 bases and J gave up 7 bases, with 16 bases separating them. The CDR3 covers 14 residues. The CDR3: CASTLGGGNGELFF. CDR3 DNA sequence: TGTGCCAGCACCCTAGGGGGTGGTAACGGGGAGCTGTTTTTT.

The V and J genes are TRBV4-1 and TRBJ2-7, with TRBD1 identical over 7 bases. Germline CDR1 reads MGHRA; CDR2 reads YSYEKL. This CDR3 has 14 amino acids. The J segment lost 5 bases and the V segment lost 1 base, leaving 5 bases of the junction unmatched. CDR3 nucleotides: TGCGCCAGCAGCCAAGGGACAGGTCGCGACGAGCAGTACTTC. Translation gives CASSQGTGRDEQYF.

V is TRBV10-3 and J is TRBJ1-1; 8 bases align to TRBD1. The CDR3 covers 15 residues. Germline CDR1 and CDR2: ENHRY and SYGVKD. The J segment lost 0 bases and the V segment lost 10 bases, leaving 10 bases of the junction unmatched. The CDR3 DNA reads as TGTGCCACCTTCGACAGGGGTTCCATGAACACTGAAGCTTTCTTT. Its protein product is CATFDRGSMNTEAFF.

J is TRBJ2-1 and V is TRBV19, with D perhaps matching TRBD2 (6 bases). V gave up 5 bases and J gave up 0 bases, with 11 bases separating them. The CDR3 consists of 15 residues. CDR1 and CDR2 (germline): LNHDA, SQIVND (reference sequence). The CDR3 coding sequence is TGTGCCAGTAGTGTGGACGGGAGCTCCTACAATGAGCAGTTCTTC. Translating it yields CASSVDGSSYNEQFF.

V and J are TRBV20-1 and TRBJ1-1; D gene uncertain. V gave up 3 bases and J gave up 7 bases, with 9 bases separating them. This CDR3 contains 11 residues. Looked up from germline, CDR1 is DFQATT and CDR2 is SNEGSKA (reference sequence). CDR3: CSASPRHEAFF. In DNA, the CDR3 is TGCAGTGCTAGTCCGCGCCATGAAGCTTTCTTT.

The rearrangement uses TRBV18 and TRBJ1-1; D perhaps matches TRBD1 (5 bases). The CDR3 runs to 15 residues. Deletions cut 3 bases from V and 3 bases from J, with 14 bases between. Germline CDR1 reads KGHSH; CDR2 reads LQKENI. The CDR3 loop is CASSPQGSIYTEAFF. The CDR3 DNA is TGTGCCAGCTCACCGCAGGGAAGTATTTACACTGAAGCTTTCTTT.

CDR3 coding DNA: TGTGCCAGCAGCGTCGCCGGGGTGGGGGGTCAAGAGACCCAGTACTTC. It specifies CASSVAGVGGQETQYF. The chain employs TRBV9 and TRBJ2-5; D is possibly TRBD2 (6 bases). The V gene's germline CDR1 is SGDLS and CDR2 YYNGEE. The length of the CDR3 is 16 residues. V shed 2 bases and J shed 2 bases, with 16 bases lying between them. Full variable domain (remainder filled in from reference TRBV9 and TRBJ2-5): DSGVTQTPKHLITATGQRVTLRCSPRSGDLSVYWYQQSLDQGLQFLIQYYNGEERAKGNILERFSAQQFPDLHSELNLSSLELGDSALYFCASSVAGVGGQETQYFGPGTRLLVL.

DNA for the CDR3: TGTGCCAGCAGCTTTGGTGGGGGGGGTTCGGGCTATGGCTACACCTTC. Its translation: CASSFGGGGSGYGYTF. The V and J genes are TRBV7-2 and TRBJ1-2, with D possibly matching TRBD1 (5 bases). This CDR3 region has 16 residues. Between the trimmed V and J ends, which lost 3 bases and 4 bases, there was a span of 18 bases. CDR1 is SGHTA and CDR2 is FQGNSA in the germline V gene.

The chain joins TRBV9 to TRBJ1-2; maybe TRBD1 (5 bases). Germline V gene sequence: CDR1 SGDLS, CDR2 YYNGEE. Trimming shortened V by 0 bases and J by 6 bases, and 18 bases separated the two germline ends. CDR3 length equals 16 residues. The CDR3 DNA sequence: TGTGCCAGCAGCGTAGACGGCAAAGACGCGGGGGATGGCTACACCTTC. It specifies CASSVDGKDAGDGYTF.

V and J are TRBV7-8 and TRBJ2-7, with 10 bases matching TRBD2. The V and J ends lost 0 bases and 4 bases, in that order; junction bases with no gene match: 9. CDR3 size: 17 residues. The germline CDR1 and CDR2 sequences are SGHVS and FQNEAQ. The CDR3: CASSLAYELAGRYEQYF. CDR3 DNA: TGTGCCAGCAGCTTAGCTTACGAACTAGCGGGACGGTACGAGCAGTACTTC. Full variable domain (rest looked up from reference TRBV7-8 and TRBJ2-7): GAGVSQSPRYKVAKRGQDVALRCDPISGHVSLFWYQQALGQGPEFLTYFQNEAQLDKSGLPSDRFFAERPEGSVSTLKIQRTQQEDSAVYLCASSLAYELAGRYEQYFGPGTRLTVT.

The V call is TRBV5-8, the J call TRBJ1-2; D may be TRBD1 (6 bases). V lost 2 bases, J lost 6 bases, and 11 bases lay in between. Germline values: CDR1 SGHTS, CDR2 YDEGEE. The CDR3 totals 13 residues. The CDR3 loop reads CASSLTGLDGYTF. The DNA for the CDR3 is TGTGCCAGCAGCTTAACAGGGCTTGATGGCTACACCTTC.

This chain links TRBV3-1 (or the pseudogene TRBV3-2) with TRBJ1-1; 7 bases are a match to TRBD1. Per the germline V gene, CDR1 is LGHDT and CDR2 is YNNKEL (reference sequence). The CDR3 has 15 residues. V shed 6 bases, J shed 1 base, and the junction held 8 bases outside the gene matches. The CDR3 loop reads CASRRGQTPNTEAFF. The CDR3 bases are TGTGCCAGCAGACGGGGACAGACTCCGAACACTGAAGCTTTCTTT.

The J gene is TRBJ1-2, the V gene TRBV18, with a weak D call TRBD1 (6 bases). Looked up from germline, CDR1 is KGHSH and CDR2 is LQKENI. This CDR3 region has 16 residues. V was clipped by 3 bases and J by 7 bases, with 21 bases between them. The CDR3 DNA sequence: TGTGCCAGCTCACCGGAGGGCGGGGGCCGTCTGGGTGGCTACACCTTC. The encoded protein is CASSPEGGGRLGGYTF.

This chain joins TRBV6-5 and TRBJ1-2; 7 bases agree with TRBD1. V was clipped by 6 bases and J by 5 bases; unmatched bases: 9. This CDR3 contains 14 residues. CDR1 MNHEY and CDR2 SVGAGI come from the germline V gene. CDR3 DNA: TGTGCCAGCAGACTACAGGGGACCCCTTATGGCTACACCTTC. Amino acid sequence: CASRLQGTPYGYTF.

The rearrangement links TRBV28 to TRBJ1-1; 7 nucleotides agree with TRBD1. The junction had 13 bases not matched to a gene; V was cut back by 9 bases and J by 0 bases. The V gene's germline CDR1 is MDHEN and CDR2 SYDVKM. The CDR3 is 16 residues long. Written as DNA, the CDR3 is TGTGCCAGTCCCCCCCGTCCGGGACAGTTGAACACTGAAGCTTTCTTT. Protein sequence: CASPPRPGQLNTEAFF.

The V and J genes are TRBV3-1 (or the pseudogene TRBV3-2) and TRBJ1-2; perhaps TRBD1 as D (5 bases). From germline, CDR1 is LGHDT and CDR2 YNNKEL (reference sequence). This CDR3 comprises 15 residues. Trimming took 4 bases from V and 7 from J, leaving 19 bases between them. CDR3 amino acids: CASSPQVGGNFGYTF. CDR3 nucleotide sequence: TGTGCCAGCAGCCCCCAGGTCGGGGGTAATTTTGGCTACACCTTC.